The 27 T cell receptor beta chains given below trace back to one sample, sequenced in a study of blood T cell repertoires in COVID-19. Assay used: immunoSEQ multiplex PCR; TCRdb lists only in-frame clones, some missing. The data hold approximately 200,000 clones, with 84% observed a single time. What was sequenced was peripheral blood. The receptors originated from a woman aged 55 to 70 who had recovered from COVID-19.

The table lists this clone with a count of one. The genes are TRBV10-2 and TRBJ1-1; D may be TRBD1 (5 bases). The V gene's germline CDR1 is WSHSY and CDR2 SAAADI. The CDR3 has 19 amino acids. V was pared by 0 bases and J by 0 bases, with 20 bases between. The CDR3 sequence: CASSESGTELVSVNTEAFF. The CDR3 DNA reads TGCGCCAGCAGTGAGTCAGGGACTGAATTGGTATCGGTGAACACTGAAGCTTTCTTT.

The rearrangement uses TRBV3-1 (or the pseudogene TRBV3-2) and TRBJ1-3; the D is unclear. V gave up 4 bases and J gave up 4 bases, with 11 bases separating them. CDR1 LGHDT and CDR2 YNNKEL come from the germline V gene (reference sequence). This CDR3 is 14 amino acids long. The CDR3, as DNA: TGTGCCAGCAGCCGCCAGAATCCCGGAAACACCATATATTTT. Protein product: CASSRQNPGNTIYF.

This chain links TRBV4-1 with TRBJ1-4, with TRBD1 identical over 7 bases. CDR3 length: 16 residues. From germline, CDR1 is MGHRA and CDR2 YSYEKL. J was trimmed by 5 bases and V by 4 bases; bases with no gene match: 10. CDR3 coding DNA: TGCGCCAGCAGCCCAACGACGGGACAGTTGAATGAAAAACTGTTTTTT. Its translation is CASSPTTGQLNEKLFF.

This clone has at least ten counts. This chain joins TRBV7-9 and TRBJ1-2; 9 bases fit TRBD1. The germline V gene has CDR1 SEHNR and CDR2 FQNEAQ (reference sequence). This CDR3 spans 18 amino acids. Unmatched junction bases numbered 18, after V lost 4 bases and J lost 6 bases. The CDR3 protein is CASSYRGWDREYFHGYTF. The CDR3 region has the DNA TGTGCCAGCAGCTACCGGGGTTGGGACAGGGAATACTTCCATGGCTACACCTTC. The full variable domain, in which reference TRBV7-9 and TRBJ1-2 provide the parts outside the CDR3, is DTGVSQNPRHKITKRGQNVTFRCDPISEHNRLYWYRQTLGQGPEFLTYFQNEAQLEKSRLLSDRFSAERPKGSFSTLEIQRTEQGDSAMYLCASSYRGWDREYFHGYTFGSGTRLTVV.

The chain combines TRBV7-8 with TRBJ2-6; TRBD1 is a possible D gene (6 bases). Germline CDR1 reads SGHVS; CDR2 reads FQNEAQ. This CDR3 comprises 17 residues. V lost 5 bases and J lost 0, with 14 bases in between. The CDR3 region is CASSKTTGSSGANVLTF. As DNA, the CDR3 is TGTGCCAGCAGCAAGACAACAGGGAGCTCTGGGGCCAACGTCCTGACTTTC. Variable domain in full (rest from reference TRBV7-8 and TRBJ2-6): GAGVSQSPRYKVAKRGQDVALRCDPISGHVSLFWYQQALGQGPEFLTYFQNEAQLDKSGLPSDRFFAERPEGSVSTLKIQRTQQEDSAVYLCASSKTTGSSGANVLTFGAGSRLTVL.

This chain links TRBV6-5 with TRBJ2-1; D may be TRBD2 (5 bases). The length of the CDR3 is 14 residues. The germline V gene has CDR1 MNHEY and CDR2 SVGAGI. V lost 5 bases to trimming and J lost 6 bases, with 14 bases between them. The CDR3 loop reads CASSPGGSINEQFF. The CDR3 DNA reads TGTGCCAGCAGTCCCGGCGGGTCAATCAATGAGCAGTTCTTC.

The rearrangement links TRBV6-1 to TRBJ1-5; no reliable D call. The CDR3 runs 13 residues. The germline V and J ends were trimmed by 3 bases and 0 bases, with 3 bases remaining between them. The V gene's germline CDR1 is MNHNS and CDR2 SASEGT. CDR3 sequence: CASSEYSNQPQHF. CDR3 DNA: TGTGCCAGCAGTGAGTATAGCAATCAGCCCCAGCATTTT.

This chain connects TRBV5-1 to TRBJ2-5, with 11 bases aligning to TRBD2. With 3 bases clipped from V and 4 bases from J, the junction kept 5 bases outside the gene matches. Germline V gives CDR1 SGHRS, CDR2 YFSETQ. This CDR3 region has 15 residues. The CDR3 DNA reads TGCGCCAGCAGCTCAATAGCGGGGGGGCTAGAGACCCAGTACTTC. The encoded protein is CASSSIAGGLETQYF.

The J gene is TRBJ2-1, the V gene TRBV6-4, with 13 positions matching TRBD2. Germline V CDR1 and CDR2: MRHNA, SNTAGT. The CDR3 is 15 residues long. J gave up 4 bases and V 4 bases, and 1 base lay outside the gene matches. The CDR3 here is CASSATSGGYNEQFF. CDR3 in DNA: TGTGCCAGCAGTGCGACTAGCGGGGGGTACAATGAGCAGTTCTTC.

CDR3 amino acids: CASSIGGSGYTGELFF. The CDR3 DNA reads TGTGCCAGTAGTATAGGTGGTAGCGGGTACACCGGGGAGCTGTTTTTT. V and J are TRBV19 and TRBJ2-2; TRBD2 matches at 7 bases. This CDR3 contains 16 residues. Germline trimming cut 1 base from V and 3 bases from J; bases unmatched to any gene: 5. Germline V gene sequence: CDR1 LNHDA, CDR2 SQIVND (reference sequence).

The chain couples TRBV6-5 to TRBJ2-5; TRBD1 matches 7 bases. Germline assignment: CDR1 MNHEY and CDR2 SVGAGI. V shed 7 bases, J shed 2 bases, and the junction held 4 bases outside the gene matches. This CDR3 region has 13 residues. CDR3 DNA sequence: TGTGCCAGCACCCGGGACAGACAAGAGACCCAGTACTTC. This codes for CASTRDRQETQYF.

The V and J genes are TRBV5-8 and TRBJ1-4; 7 bases line up with TRBD1. The CDR3 consists of 15 residues. The germline V gene has CDR1 SGHTS and CDR2 YDEGEE. J gave up 5 bases and V 0 bases, and 4 bases lay outside the gene matches. CDR3 DNA: TGTGCCAGCAGCTTGGGACAGGGCCTCAATGAAAAACTGTTTTTT. Protein sequence: CASSLGQGLNEKLFF.

This sequence joins TRBV6-5 and TRBJ1-4; D is unclear. V lost 9 bases and J 8 bases, leaving 19 bases between the germline ends. The germline gives CDR1 MNHEY, CDR2 SVGAGI. This CDR3 is 14 amino acids long. This CDR3 is CASRRPGNREKLFF. The CDR3 bases are TGTGCCAGTAGACGGCCCGGGAATCGGGAAAAACTGTTTTTT.

The chain recombines TRBV19 with TRBJ1-4, with 9 bases fitting TRBD1. Losses at the gene ends were 5 bases for V and 7 bases for J; bases not matched to a gene: 17. Germline CDR1 and CDR2: LNHDA and SQIVND (reference sequence). The CDR3 is made up of 18 amino acids. Here the CDR3 DNA reads TGTGCCAGTAGTGGCCGGGCAGGAAACAGGGGGCAGGTTGAAAAACTGTTTTTT. Protein: CASSGRAGNRGQVEKLFF.

This clone was recorded only once. The chain carries TRBV7-6 and TRBJ2-1, with 14 positions matching TRBD2. This CDR3 is built from 17 residues. The junction had 6 bases not matched to a gene; V was cut back by 5 bases and J by 3 bases. The germline V gene has CDR1 SGHVS and CDR2 FNYEAQ. The CDR3 DNA reads as TGTGCCAGCAGCAAGGGACTAGCGGGGGCCAACTACAATGAGCAGTTCTTC. It encodes CASSKGLAGANYNEQFF.

This clone has a handful of counts. Other DNA sequences within the sample encode an identical CDR3. This chain joins TRBV18 and TRBJ1-2, with D possibly being TRBD1 (6 bases). CDR3 length: 14 residues. Germline CDR1 KGHSH, CDR2 LQKENI. With 3 bases removed from V and 3 bases from J, the gap between germline ends came to 11 bases. The CDR3 sequence is CASSPPTGYYGYTF. The CDR3 DNA sequence: TGTGCCAGCTCACCCCCCACAGGGTACTATGGCTACACCTTC.

The V call is TRBV4-2, the J call TRBJ1-5, with 7 bases that match TRBD1. The CDR3 consists of 15 residues. Losses at the gene ends were 3 bases for V and 2 bases for J; bases not matched to a gene: 4. Germline CDR1 reads LGHNA; CDR2 reads YNFKEQ. CDR3 sequence (DNA): TGTGCCAGCAGCCACAGACAGGGAGGCAATCAGCCCCAGCATTTT. Its protein product is CASSHRQGGNQPQHF.

The V and J genes are TRBV6-5 and TRBJ1-2, with D perhaps matching TRBD1 (6 bases). The CDR3 has 15 amino acids. Germline assignment: CDR1 MNHEY and CDR2 SVGAGI. The ends were cut back, 7 bases at V and 4 bases at J, with 19 bases in the middle. In DNA form, the CDR3 reads TGTGCCAGCAATGCAGGGGTCCTGAACGGCTATGGCTACACCTTC. It is translated as CASNAGVLNGYGYTF.

The chain recombines TRBV7-9 with TRBJ2-2; D might be TRBD2 (6 bases). V was clipped by 5 bases and J by 8 bases, with 12 bases between them. This CDR3 region has 13 residues. Germline lookup yields CDR1 SEHNR and CDR2 FQNEAQ (reference sequence). CDR3 bases: TGTGCCAGCAGCCAGCTGGAGGGTGGGGAGCTGTTTTTT. Residues: CASSQLEGGELFF.

J is TRBJ2-3 and V is TRBV30, with D tentatively TRBD2 (6 bases). V lost 6 bases to trimming and J lost 0 bases, with 10 bases between them. CDR3 length: 13 amino acids. The germline gives CDR1 GTSNPN, CDR2 SVGIG (reference sequence). The CDR3 region is CACPGVSTDTQYF. The CDR3 DNA sequence: TGTGCCTGTCCGGGGGTCAGCACAGATACGCAGTATTTT.

This chain connects TRBV7-8 to TRBJ1-3, with D maybe TRBD1 (5 bases). Deletions cut 3 bases from V and 2 bases from J, with 11 bases between. Germline V gene data show CDR1 as SGHVS and CDR2 as FQNEAQ. There are 15 residues in the CDR3. The CDR3 here is CASSFSGGPGNTIYF. The CDR3 DNA reads TGTGCCAGCAGCTTTAGCGGGGGACCTGGAAACACCATATATTTT.

J is TRBJ1-3 and V is TRBV7-9; D might be TRBD1 (6 bases). In germline, CDR1 is SEHNR, CDR2 FQNEAQ (reference sequence). Trimming pared 6 bases from V and 7 bases from J, leaving 19 bases between. The CDR3 loop spans 15 amino acids. The CDR3 DNA follows: TGTGCCAGCAGATCCTGGGACCTCCAGGGGAACACCATATATTTT. It is translated as CASRSWDLQGNTIYF.

This chain links TRBV6-6 with TRBJ2-5; 7 positions agree with TRBD2. The germline CDR1 and CDR2 sequences are MNHNY and SVGAGI (reference sequence). The CDR3 is made up of 16 amino acids. V was clipped by 3 bases and J by 7 bases; unmatched bases: 14. CDR3 sequence reads: CASSYGIAGLDGTQYF. In nucleotides, the CDR3 is TGTGCCAGCAGTTATGGCATAGCGGGTCTAGATGGGACCCAGTACTTC.

CDR3 protein: CSVGTSGVGTQYF. In DNA, the CDR3 is TGCAGCGTTGGGACTAGCGGGGTCGGTACGCAGTATTTT. V gene TRBV29-1 combines with J gene TRBJ2-3; 12 bases fit TRBD2. The CDR3 extends over 13 amino acids. Trimming at V came to 4 bases and at J to 8 bases, leaving 4 bases not matched to a gene. Germline V gives CDR1 SQVTM, CDR2 ANQGSEA.

This clone appeared a single time. The chain has TRBV4-2 and TRBJ1-5, with TRBD1 as a possible D gene (5 bases). The V gene lost 1 base and the J gene lost 1 base, with 5 bases spanning the gap. Germline CDR1 LGHNA, CDR2 YNFKEQ. CDR3 length: 14 amino acids. The CDR3 DNA reads as TGTGCCAGCAGCCAAGGGACAAGCAATCAGCCCCAGCATTTT. Encoded protein: CASSQGTSNQPQHF.

The chain employs TRBV4-1 and TRBJ1-4; D perhaps matches TRBD1 (5 bases). CDR3 length: 13 amino acids. V gave up 4 bases and J gave up 10 bases, with 13 bases separating them. Germline CDR1 is MGHRA and CDR2 is YSYEKL. CDR3 in amino acids: CASSPPGGGKLFF. CDR3 nucleotides: TGCGCCAGCAGCCCCCCCGGGGGGGGAAAACTGTTTTTT.

The J gene is TRBJ2-6, the V gene TRBV19, with TRBD1 matching 11 bases. Per germline, CDR1 LNHDA and CDR2 SQIVND (reference sequence). There are 19 residues in the CDR3. After removal of 1 base from V and 1 base from J, the junction contained 6 bases not matched to a gene. The CDR3 DNA follows: TGTGCCAGTAGTATAGGAAGGGGACAGGGGGTATCTGGGGCCAACGTCCTGACTTTC. Protein: CASSIGRGQGVSGANVLTF.